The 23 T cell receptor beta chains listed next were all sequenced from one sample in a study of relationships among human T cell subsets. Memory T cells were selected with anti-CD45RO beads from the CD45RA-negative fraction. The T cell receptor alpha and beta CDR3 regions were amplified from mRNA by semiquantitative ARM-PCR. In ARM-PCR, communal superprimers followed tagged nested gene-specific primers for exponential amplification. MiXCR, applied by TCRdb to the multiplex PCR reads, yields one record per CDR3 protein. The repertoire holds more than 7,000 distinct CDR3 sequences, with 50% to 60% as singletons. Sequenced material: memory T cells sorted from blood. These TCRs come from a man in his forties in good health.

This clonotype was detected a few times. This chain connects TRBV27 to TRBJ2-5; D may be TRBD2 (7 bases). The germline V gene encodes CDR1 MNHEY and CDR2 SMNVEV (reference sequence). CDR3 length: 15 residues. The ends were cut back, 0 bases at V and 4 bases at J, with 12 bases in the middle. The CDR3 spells CASSLSGGPAETQYF. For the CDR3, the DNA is TGTGCCAGCAGTTTATCGGGGGGGCCCGCAGAGACCCAGTACTTC.

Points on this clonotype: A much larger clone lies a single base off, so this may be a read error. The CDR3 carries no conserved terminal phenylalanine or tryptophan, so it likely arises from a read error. For the CDR3, the DNA is TGTGCCAGCAGCCCACTAGCGGGAGGGGTCTCCTACGAGCAGTACCTC. The encoded protein is CASSPLAGGVSYEQYL. The V gene is TRBV14, the J gene TRBJ2-7, with TRBD2 matching 13 bases. The CDR3 covers 16 residues. The junction had 3 bases not matched to a gene; V was cut back by 4 bases and J by 0 bases. From germline, CDR1 is SGHDN and CDR2 FVKESK.

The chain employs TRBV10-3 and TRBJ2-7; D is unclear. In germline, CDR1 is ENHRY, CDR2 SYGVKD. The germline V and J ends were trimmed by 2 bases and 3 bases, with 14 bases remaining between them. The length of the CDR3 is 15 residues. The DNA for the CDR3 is TGTGCCATCAGTGAGCCAGCCCTAAAGGTCTACGAGCAGTACTTC. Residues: CAISEPALKVYEQYF.

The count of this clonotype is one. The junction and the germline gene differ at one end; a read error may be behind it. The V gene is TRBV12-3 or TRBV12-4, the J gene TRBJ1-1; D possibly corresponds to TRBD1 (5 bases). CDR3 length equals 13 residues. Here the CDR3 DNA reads TGTGCCAGCAGTTTCGCAGGGACCACTGAAGCTTCCTTT. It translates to CASSFAGTTEASF.

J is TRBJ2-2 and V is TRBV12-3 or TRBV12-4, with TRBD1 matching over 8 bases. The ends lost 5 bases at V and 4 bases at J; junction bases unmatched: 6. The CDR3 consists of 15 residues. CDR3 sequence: CASSPRGLGTGELFF. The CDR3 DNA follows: TGTGCCAGCAGTCCCAGGGGGCTCGGCACCGGGGAGCTGTTTTTT.

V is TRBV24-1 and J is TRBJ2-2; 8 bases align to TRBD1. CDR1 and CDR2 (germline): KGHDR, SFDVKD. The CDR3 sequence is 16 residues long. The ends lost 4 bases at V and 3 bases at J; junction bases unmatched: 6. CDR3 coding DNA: TGTGCCACCAGTGACTCTACGACAGGGGACACCGGGGAGCTGTTTTTT. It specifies CATSDSTTGDTGELFF.

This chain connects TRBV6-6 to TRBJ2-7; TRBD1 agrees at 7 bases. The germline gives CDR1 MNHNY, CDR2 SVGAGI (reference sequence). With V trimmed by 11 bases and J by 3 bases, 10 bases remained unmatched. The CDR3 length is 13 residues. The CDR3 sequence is CASRQGEIYEQYF. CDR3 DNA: TGTGCCTCCCGACAGGGTGAAATCTACGAGCAGTACTTC.

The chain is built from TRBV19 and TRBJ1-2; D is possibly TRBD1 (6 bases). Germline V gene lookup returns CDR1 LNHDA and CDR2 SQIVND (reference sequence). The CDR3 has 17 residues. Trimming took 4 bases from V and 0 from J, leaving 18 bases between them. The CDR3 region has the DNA TGTGCCAGTAGTAGCCAGGGCCGTCGGACAGCTAACTATGGCTACACCTTC. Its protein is CASSSQGRRTANYGYTF.

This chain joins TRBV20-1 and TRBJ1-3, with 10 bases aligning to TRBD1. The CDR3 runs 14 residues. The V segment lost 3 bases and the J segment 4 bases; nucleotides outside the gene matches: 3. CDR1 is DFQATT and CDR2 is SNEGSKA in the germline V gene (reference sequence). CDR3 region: CSARGQGFGNTIYF. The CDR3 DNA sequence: TGCAGTGCTAGGGGACAGGGGTTCGGAAACACCATATATTTT.

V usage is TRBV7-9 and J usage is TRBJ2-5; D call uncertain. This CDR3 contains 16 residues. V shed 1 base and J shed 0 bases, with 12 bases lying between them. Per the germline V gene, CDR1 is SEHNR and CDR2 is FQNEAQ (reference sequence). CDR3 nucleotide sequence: TGTGCCAGCAGCTTAGGGTTTGCGACCTACCAAGAGACCCAGTACTTC. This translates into CASSLGFATYQETQYF.

CDR3 DNA: TGTGCCAGCAGCCCGGTCCGAGGGGGGCCAGATACGCAGTATTTT. It translates to CASSPVRGGPDTQYF. This sequence joins TRBV11-2 and TRBJ2-3; D may match TRBD1 or TRBD2 (6 bases each). The CDR3 spans 15 residues. Germline values: CDR1 SGHAT, CDR2 FQNNGV. The V gene lost 5 bases and the J gene lost 4 bases, with 16 bases spanning the gap. The whole variable domain, filled in from reference TRBV11-2 and TRBJ2-3, reads EAGVAQSPRYKIIEKRQSVAFWCNPISGHATLYWYQQILGQGPKLLIQFQNNGVVDDSQLPKDRFSAERLKGVDSTLKIQPAKLEDSAVYLCASSPVRGGPDTQYFGPGTRLTVL.

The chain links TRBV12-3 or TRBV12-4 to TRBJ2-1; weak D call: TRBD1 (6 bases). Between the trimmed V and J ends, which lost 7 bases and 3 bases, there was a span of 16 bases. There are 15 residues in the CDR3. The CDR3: CASNAGTSFYNEQFF. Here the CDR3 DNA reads TGTGCCAGCAACGCCGGGACAAGTTTCTACAATGAGCAGTTCTTC.

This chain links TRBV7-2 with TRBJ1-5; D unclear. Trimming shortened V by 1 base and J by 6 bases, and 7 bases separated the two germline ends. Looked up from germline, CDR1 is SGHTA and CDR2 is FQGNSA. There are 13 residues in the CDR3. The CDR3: CASSLDGPQPQHF. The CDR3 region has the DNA TGTGCCAGCAGCTTAGATGGCCCTCAGCCCCAGCATTTT. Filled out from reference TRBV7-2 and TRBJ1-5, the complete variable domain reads GAGVSQSPSNKVTEKGKDVELRCDPISGHTALYWYRQSLGQGLEFLIYFQGNSAPDKSGLPSDRFSAERTGGSVSTLTIQRTQQEDSAVYLCASSLDGPQPQHFGDGTRLSIL.

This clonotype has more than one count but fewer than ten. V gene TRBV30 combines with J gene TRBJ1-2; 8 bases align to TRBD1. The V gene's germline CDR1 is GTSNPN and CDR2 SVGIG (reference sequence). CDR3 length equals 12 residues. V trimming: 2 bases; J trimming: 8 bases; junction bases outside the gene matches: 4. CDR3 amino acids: CAWSQGAKGYTF. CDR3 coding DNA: TGTGCCTGGAGTCAGGGGGCGAAAGGCTACACCTTC.

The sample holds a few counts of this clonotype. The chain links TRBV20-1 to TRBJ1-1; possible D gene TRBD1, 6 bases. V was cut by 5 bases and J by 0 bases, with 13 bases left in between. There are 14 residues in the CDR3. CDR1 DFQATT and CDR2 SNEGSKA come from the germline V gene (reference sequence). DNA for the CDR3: TGCAGTGCTGGTAAACCAGGGGTGAACACTGAAGCTTTCTTT. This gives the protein CSAGKPGVNTEAFF.

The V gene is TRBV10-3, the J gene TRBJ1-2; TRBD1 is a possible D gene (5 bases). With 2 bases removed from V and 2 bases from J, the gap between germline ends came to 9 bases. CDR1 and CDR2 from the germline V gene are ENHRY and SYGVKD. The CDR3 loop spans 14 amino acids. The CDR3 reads CAISEKTENYGYTF. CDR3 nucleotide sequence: TGTGCCATCAGTGAGAAGACAGAAAACTATGGCTACACCTTC.

CDR3 coding DNA: TGTGCCAGCAGTTTACCACAGGGGATTGAGCAGTTCTTC. It translates to CASSLPQGIEQFF. The rearrangement links TRBV28 to TRBJ2-1, with TRBD1 matching over 7 bases. V trimming: 2 bases; J trimming: 9 bases; junction bases outside the gene matches: 4. Germline assignment: CDR1 MDHEN and CDR2 SYDVKM. CDR3 length: 13 residues.

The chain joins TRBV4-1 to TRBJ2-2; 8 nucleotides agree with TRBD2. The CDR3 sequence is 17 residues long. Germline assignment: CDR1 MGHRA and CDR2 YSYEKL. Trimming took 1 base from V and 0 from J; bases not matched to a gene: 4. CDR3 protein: CASSQGSGGANTGELFF. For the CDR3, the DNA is TGCGCCAGCAGCCAAGGGAGCGGGGGTGCGAACACCGGGGAGCTGTTTTTT.

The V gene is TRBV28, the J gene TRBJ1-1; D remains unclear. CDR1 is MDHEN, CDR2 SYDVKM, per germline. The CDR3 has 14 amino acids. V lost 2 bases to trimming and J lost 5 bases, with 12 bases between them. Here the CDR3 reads CASSLEGRWTEAFF. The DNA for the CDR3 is TGTGCCAGCAGTTTAGAAGGCAGGTGGACTGAAGCTTTCTTT.

As DNA, the CDR3 is TGCGCCAGCAGCTCGACAGGTGCCAACACTGAAGCTTTCTTT. Its translation: CASSSTGANTEAFF. The V and J genes are TRBV5-1 and TRBJ1-1; weak D call: TRBD1 (6 bases). V was shortened by 3 bases and J by 2 bases, with 11 bases between the two germline ends. CDR1 is SGHRS, CDR2 YFSETQ, per germline. The CDR3 contains 14 residues.

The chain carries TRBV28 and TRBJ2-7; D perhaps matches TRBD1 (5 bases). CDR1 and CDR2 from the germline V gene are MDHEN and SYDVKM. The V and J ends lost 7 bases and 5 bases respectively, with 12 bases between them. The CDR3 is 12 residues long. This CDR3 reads CASTSRRDEQYF. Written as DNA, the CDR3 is TGTGCCAGCACCTCCCGCAGGGACGAGCAGTACTTC.

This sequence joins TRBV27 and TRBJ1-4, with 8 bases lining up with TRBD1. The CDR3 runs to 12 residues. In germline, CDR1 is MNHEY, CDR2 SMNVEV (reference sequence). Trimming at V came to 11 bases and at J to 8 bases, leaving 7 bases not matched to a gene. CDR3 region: CARQGLGEKLFF. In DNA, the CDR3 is TGTGCCCGACAGGGGTTGGGAGAAAAACTGTTTTTT.

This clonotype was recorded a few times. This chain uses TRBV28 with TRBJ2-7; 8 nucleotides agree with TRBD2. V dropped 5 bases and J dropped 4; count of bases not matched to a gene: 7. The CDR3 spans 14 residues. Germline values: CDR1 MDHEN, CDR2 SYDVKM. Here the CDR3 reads CASSTRTSLYEQYF. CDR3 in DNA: TGTGCCAGCAGTACCCGGACTAGCTTATACGAGCAGTACTTC.